The source of this T cell receptor (beta chain) is a study of shared clonotypes between healthy human individuals. Study-wide context: CD4 naive and memory got three plates each, CD8 naive two, CD8 memory one.

Partitioning of CD4+ cells yielded a CD45RA+ naive subset and a CD45RA-negative memory subset. With 6 bases removed from V and 8 bases from J, the gap between germline ends came to 14 bases. This CDR3 has 13 residues. The germline V gene has CDR1 ENHRY and CDR2 SYGVKD. A deep-level run was used for the assay. Profiling relied on immunoSEQ multiplex PCR, and the TCRdb table lists in-frame clones only, not all of them. The sample yields more than 400,000 clones, 95% to 96% seen once. This TCR came from a woman aged 25 to 39 in good health. V gene TRBV10-3 combines with J gene TRBJ2-1; TRBD1 is a possible D gene (6 bases). Sequences were obtained from naive CD4+ T cells sorted from blood. Indicated subset: CD45RA+ positively selected. This CDR3 reads CAISGQSRDEQFF. The CDR3 DNA reads TGTGCCATCAGCGGACAGAGCCGGGATGAGCAGTTCTTC.